Listed here are 29 T cell receptor beta chains from one sample, sequenced in a study of T-cell reconstitution after alpha-beta-depleted transplantation in children. Researchers prepared the TCRbeta library using unique molecular identifiers, the study reports. Via MiXCR, TCRdb re-called the PCR reads, giving one row per CDR3 protein. The repertoire holds under 850,000 distinct CDR3 sequences, with about 12% as singletons. The sample was PBMCs, taken before TCRalphabeta/CD19-depleted stem cell transplant. The receptors come from a girl aged 2-10 years with congenital amegakaryocytic thrombocytopenia, due to receive a stem cell transplant.

The table lists this clonotype with many counts. V and J are TRBV7-9 and TRBJ2-7; D unclear. The CDR3 length is 9 residues. V was cut by 3 bases and J by 6 bases, with 0 bases left in between. Germline CDR1 reads SEHNR; CDR2 reads FQNEAQ (reference sequence). CDR3 DNA: TGTGCCAGCAGCTTCGAGCAGTACTTC. Residues: CASSFEQYF.

The chain joins TRBV12-3 or TRBV12-4 to TRBJ1-5, with D possibly TRBD1 on 5 matching bases. V lost 3 bases, J lost 1 base, and 7 bases lay in between. This CDR3 spans 14 amino acids. The CDR3 nucleotides are TGTGCCAGCAGTTTCTGGGGGAGCAATCAGCCCCAGCATTTT. It yields the protein CASSFWGSNQPQHF.

This clonotype was observed many times. The chain has TRBV20-1 and TRBJ1-5; D unclear. V lost 6 bases to trimming and J lost 4 bases, with 10 bases between them. Germline CDR1 reads DFQATT; CDR2 reads SNEGSKA (reference sequence). The CDR3 has 12 amino acids. CDR3 nucleotides: TGCAGTGCAATGAGACCGAATCAGCCCCAGCATTTT. Protein product: CSAMRPNQPQHF.

This clonotype was counted many times. The V gene is TRBV20-1, the J gene TRBJ1-1, with 10 nucleotides matching TRBD1. In germline, CDR1 is DFQATT, CDR2 SNEGSKA (reference sequence). V shed 1 base and J 5 bases; nucleotides not matched to a gene: 4. This CDR3 spans 14 amino acids. The CDR3 protein is CSARALGQGTEAFF. The CDR3 nucleotides read TGCAGTGCTAGAGCCTTGGGACAGGGGACTGAAGCTTTCTTT.

This clonotype has at least ten counts. The chain couples TRBV20-1 to TRBJ2-2; D remains ambiguous. V was trimmed by 1 base and J by 3 bases, leaving 12 bases between them. The CDR3 loop spans 15 amino acids. CDR1 is DFQATT and CDR2 is SNEGSKA in the germline V gene (reference sequence). The CDR3 nucleotides are TGCAGTGCTAGAGTTCAGGAGTGGGACACCGGGGAGCTGTTTTTT. As protein: CSARVQEWDTGELFF.

The sample holds many counts of this clonotype. The chain is built from TRBV2 and TRBJ1-2, with D perhaps TRBD1 (5 bases). Trimming took 2 bases from V and 5 from J, leaving 15 bases between them. This CDR3 is built from 15 residues. The germline gives CDR1 SNHLY, CDR2 FYNNEI. The CDR3 region has the DNA TGTGCCAGCAGTGAATGGAACAGGAGCCGGTATGGCTACACCTTC. This encodes CASSEWNRSRYGYTF.

With respect to this clonotype: A single base separates this from a much larger clone, so it may be a read error. The chain carries TRBV5-1 and TRBJ2-2; tentatively, D is TRBD2 (6 bases). Trimming took off 10 bases at V and 6 bases at J, with 22 bases between the two ends. The CDR3 extends over 15 amino acids. The germline V gene encodes CDR1 SGHRS and CDR2 YFSETQ. The CDR3 nucleotides are TGCGCCTCCACCCGAGGGACTCAGTCCCCCGGGGAGCTGTTTTTT. Its protein product is CASTRGTQSPGELFF.

This clonotype has just one count. This chain joins TRBV7-9 and TRBJ2-1; D is unresolved. Germline V CDR1 and CDR2: SEHNR, FQNEAQ (reference sequence). This CDR3 has 13 residues. V lost 5 bases and J 6 bases, leaving 11 bases between the germline ends. This CDR3 reads CASSPPPGNEQFF. CDR3 DNA: TGTGCCAGCAGCCCCCCCCCCGGCAATGAGCAGTTCTTC.

Remarks on this clonotype: At one boundary the junction diverges from the germline segment, which might be a read error. The rearrangement joins TRBV12-3 or TRBV12-4 to TRBJ2-7; D not resolved. The CDR3 has 15 residues. The CDR3 region is CASSPGVLTSHEQYF. CDR3 nucleotide sequence: TGTGCCAGCAGTCCTGGGGTCCTCACCTCCCACGAGCAGTACTTC.

In its sample, this clonotype was seen many times. The V gene is TRBV20-1, the J gene TRBJ1-1; D remains unclear. Per the germline V gene, CDR1 is DFQATT and CDR2 is SNEGSKA (reference sequence). This CDR3 comprises 11 residues. V lost 4 bases and J lost 5, with 8 bases in between. CDR3 region: CSATAGTEAFF. DNA of the CDR3: TGCAGTGCTACTGCCGGTACTGAAGCTTTCTTT.

Regarding this clonotype: This clone may be a read error of a much larger clone one base away. Since the CDR3 does not end with the conserved phenylalanine or tryptophan, this likely comes from a read error. The V and J genes are TRBV7-6 and TRBJ2-4; 12 nucleotides match TRBD2. V dropped 1 base and J dropped 11; count of bases not matched to a gene: 3. CDR3 length: 14 residues. Germline assignment: CDR1 SGHVS and CDR2 FNYEAQ. The CDR3 loop is CASSLGTSGDLQYL. The CDR3 DNA follows: TGTGCCAGCAGCTTAGGGACTAGCGGGGACCTTCAGTACCTC.

This clonotype turned up a few times. The chain is built from TRBV19 and TRBJ2-2; 7 bases agree with TRBD1. Germline lookup yields CDR1 LNHDA and CDR2 SQIVND (reference sequence). The junction had 4 bases not matched to a gene; V was cut back by 6 bases and J by 0 bases. This CDR3 region has 15 residues. CDR3 DNA sequence: TGTGCCAGTAGCCGGGGACAGCCGAACACCGGGGAGCTGTTTTTT. Translating gives CASSRGQPNTGELFF.

The chain has TRBV7-2 and TRBJ2-3; the match to TRBD2 covers 9 bases. The CDR3 covers 15 residues. The V gene's germline CDR1 is SGHTA and CDR2 FQGNSA. The V segment lost 5 bases and the J segment 1 base; nucleotides outside the gene matches: 4. Here the CDR3 reads CASSARTSGTDTQYF. The DNA for the CDR3 is TGTGCCAGCAGCGCGAGGACTAGCGGCACAGATACGCAGTATTTT.

This clonotype occurred a few times. The J gene is TRBJ1-5, the V gene TRBV10-3; no firm D call. Germline V gives CDR1 ENHRY, CDR2 SYGVKD. V lost 3 bases and J lost 0, with 6 bases in between. The CDR3 covers 14 residues. CDR3 protein: CAISEVSSNQPQHF. CDR3 in DNA: TGTGCCATCAGTGAAGTGTCTAGCAATCAGCCCCAGCATTTT.

The V call is TRBV12-3 or TRBV12-4, the J call TRBJ2-2; no clear D gene. The CDR3 length is 16 residues. Deletions cut 6 bases from V and 2 bases from J, with 16 bases between. This chain's CDR3 is CASRFSISLNTGELFF. The DNA of the CDR3 is TGTGCCAGCAGATTTAGTATTAGTCTAAACACCGGGGAGCTGTTTTTT.

Many counts were recorded for this clonotype. The chain combines TRBV7-2 with TRBJ2-1; no definite D call. The germline CDR1 and CDR2 sequences are SGHTA and FQGNSA. V shed 8 bases and J shed 6 bases, with 17 bases lying between them. The CDR3 spans 14 residues. CDR3 amino acids: CASFKTTVTNEQFF. CDR3 in DNA: TGTGCCAGCTTTAAAACTACGGTAACCAATGAGCAGTTCTTC.

This clonotype was seen ten or more times. The chain is built from TRBV5-1 and TRBJ2-5; no clear D gene. Germline lookup yields CDR1 SGHRS and CDR2 YFSETQ. This CDR3 contains 14 residues. V lost 1 base and J 1 base, leaving 8 bases between the germline ends. The CDR3 loop is CASSLFIFQETQYF. The CDR3 DNA is TGCGCCAGCAGCTTGTTTATATTCCAAGAGACCCAGTACTTC.

As concerns this clonotype: At one boundary the junction diverges from the germline segment, which might be a read error. The rearrangement joins TRBV20-1 to TRBJ1-1, with a weak D call TRBD1 (5 bases). The germline V gene has CDR1 DFQATT and CDR2 SNEGSKA (reference sequence). This CDR3 has 12 amino acids. CDR3 region: CSARTVKTEAFF. The CDR3 DNA reads as TGCAGTGCTAGGACAGTGAAAACTGAAGCTTTCTTT.

In its sample, this clonotype was seen many times. The rearrangement uses TRBV15 and TRBJ2-7; D is uncertain. CDR1 LNHNV and CDR2 YYDKDF come from the germline V gene (reference sequence). The V gene lost 5 bases and the J gene lost 6 bases, with 11 bases spanning the gap. The CDR3 has 12 amino acids. The CDR3 region is CATSEFSLEQYF. The CDR3 DNA is TGTGCCACCAGCGAGTTCTCTCTCGAGCAGTACTTC.

Ten or more counts support this clonotype. This rearrangement joins TRBV10-1 to TRBJ2-5, with 9 bases fitting TRBD2. The CDR3 contains 15 residues. Germline CDR1 is WNHNN and CDR2 is SYGVQD (reference sequence). V trimming: 0 bases; J trimming: 3 bases; junction bases outside the gene matches: 2. CDR3 residues: CASSESTSGEETQYF. For the CDR3, the DNA is TGCGCCAGCAGTGAGTCGACTAGCGGAGAAGAGACCCAGTACTTC.

The genes are TRBV5-6 and TRBJ2-1; tentative D call: TRBD2 (6 bases). V was trimmed by 4 bases and J by 6 bases, leaving 23 bases between them. The germline CDR1 and CDR2 sequences are SGHDT and YYEEEE. This CDR3 has 17 amino acids. This chain's CDR3 is CASSAPGRGGIFNEQFF. The CDR3 bases are TGTGCCAGCAGCGCCCCTGGACGCGGCGGGATCTTCAATGAGCAGTTCTTC.

This clonotype was observed a few times. The chain links TRBV4-2 to TRBJ2-3, with no clear D. There are 18 residues in the CDR3. V lost 1 base and J lost 2, with 19 bases in between. The germline gives CDR1 LGHNA, CDR2 YNFKEQ. In DNA form, the CDR3 reads TGTGCCAGCAGCCAAGTTCTTTTTAGCCGAGAGAACACAGATACGCAGTATTTT. Translation: CASSQVLFSRENTDTQYF.

This clonotype came up a few times. The J gene is TRBJ1-6, the V gene TRBV5-8; 8 bases are shared with TRBD1. Germline CDR1 is SGHTS and CDR2 is YDEGEE. The CDR3 has 15 residues. V lost 1 base and J lost 8; bases outside the gene matches: 5. In nucleotides, the CDR3 is TGTGCCAGCAGCTTGCCAGGGGGCGCGGATTCACCCCTCCACTTT. It yields the protein CASSLPGGADSPLHF. The full variable domain, its missing parts supplied by reference TRBV5-8 and TRBJ1-6, is EAGVTQSPTHLIKTRGQQATLRCSPISGHTSVYWYQQALGLGLQFLLWYDEGEERNRGNFPPRFSGRQFPNYSSELNVNALELEDSALYLCASSLPGGADSPLHFGNGTRLTVT.

V usage is TRBV5-1 and J usage is TRBJ2-1; TRBD2 matches at 13 bases. Germline V gene data show CDR1 as SGHRS and CDR2 as YFSETQ. V trimming: 3 bases; J trimming: 7 bases; junction bases outside the gene matches: 13. This CDR3 is 18 amino acids long. The CDR3 here is CASSSLPGTSGNGNEQFF. The DNA for the CDR3 is TGCGCCAGCAGCTCCCTACCTGGGACTAGCGGGAATGGAAATGAGCAGTTCTTC.

As regards this clonotype: This could be a read error, since a much larger clone is one nucleotide away. The V and J genes are TRBV5-1 and TRBJ2-7; 7 bases are shared with TRBD2. With V trimmed by 3 bases and J by 2 bases, 8 bases remained unmatched. The germline V gene has CDR1 SGHRS and CDR2 YFSETQ. The CDR3 is 15 amino acids. The CDR3 here is CASSWSSGVAYEQYF. The CDR3 region has the DNA TGCGCCAGCAGCTGGTCCAGCGGGGTTGCCTACGAGCAGTACTTC.

This clonotype was detected ten times or more. The V call is TRBV12-3 or TRBV12-4, the J call TRBJ1-4, with TRBD1 as a possible D gene (6 bases). The CDR3 consists of 16 residues. Trimming pared 4 bases from V and 0 bases from J, leaving 12 bases between. The CDR3 DNA reads as TGTGCCAGCAGTTCCAGGGGAGTTGCAACTAATGAAAAACTGTTTTTT. This sequence encodes CASSSRGVATNEKLFF.

J is TRBJ1-1 and V is TRBV5-1; D is uncertain. Deletions cut 1 base from V and 7 bases from J, with 14 bases between. The CDR3 loop spans 14 amino acids. The germline gives CDR1 SGHRS, CDR2 YFSETQ. The CDR3 region is CASSLTGSSREAFF. CDR3 sequence (DNA): TGCGCCAGCAGCTTGACGGGGAGTTCTCGTGAAGCTTTCTTT.

This clonotype appeared many times. The gene calls are TRBV7-2 and TRBJ2-7; 8 bases map to TRBD2. Germline V gene sequence: CDR1 SGHTA, CDR2 FQGNSA. The CDR3 runs to 16 residues. J was trimmed by 3 bases and V by 4 bases; bases with no gene match: 11. The CDR3 nucleotides are TGTGCCAGCAGCTCTCCCCAGACAACTAGCGGCTACGAGCAGTACTTC. This encodes CASSSPQTTSGYEQYF.

This clonotype was observed many times. The rearrangement joins TRBV12-3 or TRBV12-4 to TRBJ1-4; D is ambiguous. The CDR3 has 15 amino acids. Trimming removed 5 bases from V and 0 bases from J, with 10 bases in between. CDR3 loop: CASSPLDATNEKLFF. The CDR3 DNA reads as TGTGCCAGCAGTCCCTTAGATGCAACTAATGAAAAACTGTTTTTT.